This record concerns one T cell receptor (beta chain) sequence. The length of the CDR3 is 15 residues. Per germline, CDR1 LNHDA and CDR2 SQIVND (reference sequence). Trimming stripped 4 bases from V and 3 bases from J, with 14 bases between. This sample was included in a study of blood T cell repertoires in COVID-19. Study details: Sample material is recorded as cDNA or gDNA derived from T cells, B-cell-depleted T cells, or PBMCs.

As handled by the study authors: Reference gene primer amplification yielded estimated nucleated cell counts. Repertoires were generated with immunoSEQ multiplex PCR, while TCRdb's copy carries only in-frame clones and drops some. V and J calls plus clone size are reproduced from that table; the DNA served to infer D and trimming. The sample has approximately 480,000 clones, approximately 92% seen once; the top ten hold roughly 0.9%. Sequencing was performed on peripheral blood. This receptor was taken from a man in his late teens or twenties with COVID-19, enrolled during active disease. This chain joins TRBV19 and TRBJ2-3; D perhaps matches TRBD1 (5 bases). CDR3 residues: CASSTTGSWTDTQYF. The CDR3 region has the DNA TGTGCCAGTAGTACCACAGGTAGTTGGACAGATACGCAGTATTTT.